Described below is a single TCR beta chain sequence and its context. What it recognizes is unknown. A read error may account for a junction end that differs from germline. The data stem from a study of tumor and adjacent non-tumor tissue in lung cancer. Study overall: The patients, around 11 men and 5 women, were about 31 to 76 with stage I to III disease. Some 3.9 million productive TCRbeta reads were obtained per sample on average.

Broader study findings: Significantly higher TCR diversity was found in tumor than normal lung.

No cell sorting was done before RNA was extracted from the tissue. The normal lung tissue was taken more than 3 cm from the tumor edge. Donors were chemotherapy-naive, newly diagnosed lung cancer surgical patients in China, August–late 2014. The length of the CDR3 is 14 residues. The library came from three nested PCR rounds adapted from ARM-PCR protocols. TCRdb redid the calling of the multiplex PCR reads with MiXCR, one entry per CDR3 protein. The table records about 67,000 distinct CDR3 sequences, around three quarters of them present only once. Sequences were obtained from distant non-tumor lung tissue. This clonotype originated in a man between 60 and 75 years old with non-small cell lung cancer. V is TRBV12-3 or TRBV12-4 and J is TRBJ1-6; D not resolved. Here the CDR3 reads CASSWWGLDSPLHF. The CDR3 nucleotides read TGTGCCAGCAGTTGGTGGGGATTGGATTCACCCCTCCATTTT.